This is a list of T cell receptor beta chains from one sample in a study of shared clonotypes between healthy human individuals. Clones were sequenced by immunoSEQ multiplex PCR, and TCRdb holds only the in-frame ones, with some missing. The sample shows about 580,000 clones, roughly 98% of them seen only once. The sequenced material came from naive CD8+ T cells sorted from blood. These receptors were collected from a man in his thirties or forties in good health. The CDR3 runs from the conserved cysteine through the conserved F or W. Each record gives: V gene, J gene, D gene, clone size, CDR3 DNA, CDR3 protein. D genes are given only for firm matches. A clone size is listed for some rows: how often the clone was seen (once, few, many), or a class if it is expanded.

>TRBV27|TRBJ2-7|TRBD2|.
TGTGCCAGCCGGACTAGCCGGCACGAGCAGTACTTC
CASRTSRHEQYF
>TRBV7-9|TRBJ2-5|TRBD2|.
TGTGCCAGCAGCCCGGGGGGGGAAGAGACCCAGTACTTC
CASSPGGEETQYF
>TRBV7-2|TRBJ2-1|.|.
TGTGCCAGCAGCCTCCCGGGGGTCTACAATGAGCAGTTCTTC
CASSLPGVYNEQFF
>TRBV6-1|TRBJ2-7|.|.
TGTGCCAGCAGTGAAGCCTGGGACAAGTTCTACGAGCAGTACTTC
CASSEAWDKFYEQYF
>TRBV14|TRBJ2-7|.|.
TGTGCCAGCAGCCGATTGAGGAACTTAGAGCAGTACTTC
CASSRLRNLEQYF
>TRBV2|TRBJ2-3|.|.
TGTGCCAGCAGTGAACTCCGTGGAGGCAGCACAGATACGCAGTATTTT
CASSELRGGSTDTQYF
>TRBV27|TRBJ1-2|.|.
TGTGCCAGCAGTCCCAATGGGGCCCACTATGGCTACACCTTC
CASSPNGAHYGYTF
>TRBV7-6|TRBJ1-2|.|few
TGTGCCAGCAGCTTAACCGGGTCCCCTAGTGAAGATGGCTACACCTTC
CASSLTGSPSEDGYTF
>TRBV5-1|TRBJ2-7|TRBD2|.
TGCGCCAGCAGCTTGGATCTAGCGGGAGTGTACGAGCAGTACTTC
CASSLDLAGVYEQYF
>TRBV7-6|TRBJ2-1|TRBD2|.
TGTGCCAGCAGTGACGGACTAGCGGGAGTAGAAGAGCAGTTCTTC
CASSDGLAGVEEQFF
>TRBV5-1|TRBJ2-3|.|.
TGCGCCAGCAGCCGCGAGAACCTGGAACCTAGCACAGATACGCAGTATTTT
CASSRENLEPSTDTQYF
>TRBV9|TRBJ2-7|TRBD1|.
TGTGCCAGCAGCGTAGGGACAGGGCGGTACGAGCAGTACTTC
CASSVGTGRYEQYF
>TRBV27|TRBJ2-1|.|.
TGTGCCAGCAGTTTTGCCGGCTACAATGAGCAGTTCTTC
CASSFAGYNEQFF
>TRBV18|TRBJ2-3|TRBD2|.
TGTGCCAGCTCACCACCGGAGGTAGCGGGAGCAAGGAGCACAGATACGCAGTATTTT
CASSPPEVAGARSTDTQYF
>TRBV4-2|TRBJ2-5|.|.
TGTGCCAGCAGCCCAGAACAGGGATTCGAGACCCAGTACTTC
CASSPEQGFETQYF
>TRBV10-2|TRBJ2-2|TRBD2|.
TGCGCCAGCAGTGAGTCTCGGGAGGCTCCAGCTAACACCGGGGAGCTGTTTTTT
CASSESREAPANTGELFF
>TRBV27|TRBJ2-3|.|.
TGTGCCAGCAGTTTACTTGGGACACATGATACGCAGTATTTT
CASSLLGTHDTQYF
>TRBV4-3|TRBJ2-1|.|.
TGCGCCAGCAGCCGCAGGGTTTTGGAAAATGAGCAGTTCTTC
CASSRRVLENEQFF
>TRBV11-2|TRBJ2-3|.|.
TGTGCCAGCAGCTTAGTTGCGGGGGCGGCAGATACGCAGTATTTT
CASSLVAGAADTQYF
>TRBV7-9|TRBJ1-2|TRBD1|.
TGTGCCAGCAGCTTAGCGAGGGGGCGAGGCTACACCTTC
CASSLARGRGYTF
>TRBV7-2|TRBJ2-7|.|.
TGTGCCAGCAGCGCCTCGTTCGGGAGCTCCTACGAGCAGTACTTC
CASSASFGSSYEQYF
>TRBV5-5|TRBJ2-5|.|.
TGTGCCAGCAGCTTACGACAGCCCCAAGAGACCCAGTACTTC
CASSLRQPQETQYF
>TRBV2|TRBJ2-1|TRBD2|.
TGTGCCAGCAGTGACATTACTAGCGGGGGACACAATGAGCAGTTCTTC
CASSDITSGGHNEQFF
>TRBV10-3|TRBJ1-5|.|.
TGTGCCATCAGTGAGGACTATCAGCCCCAGCATTTT
CAISEDYQPQHF
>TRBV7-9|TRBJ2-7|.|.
TGTGCCAGCAGCTGGGGGGGCGGTAACTACGAGCAGTACTTC
CASSWGGGNYEQYF
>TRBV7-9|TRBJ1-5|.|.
TGTGCCAGCAGCTTCACAAATCAGCCCCAGCATTTT
CASSFTNQPQHF
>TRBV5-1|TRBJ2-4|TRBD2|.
TGCGCCAGCAGCTCGGGACTAGCGTTTATGGACATTCAGTACTTC
CASSSGLAFMDIQYF
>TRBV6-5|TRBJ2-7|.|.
TGTGCCAGCAGCCAGGGTGGCTACGAGCAGTACTTC
CASSQGGYEQYF
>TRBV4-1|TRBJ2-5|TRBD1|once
TGCGCCAGCAGCCCCCCAGGGGGATCCGGCCCAGAGACCCAGTACTTC
CASSPPGGSGPETQYF
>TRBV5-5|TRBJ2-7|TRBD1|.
TGTGCCAGCAGCCCCCGCCCCGACAGGGTAGGAGTCTCCTACGAGCAGTACTTC
CASSPRPDRVGVSYEQYF
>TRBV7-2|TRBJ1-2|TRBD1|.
TGTGCCAGCAGCACCGCCCAGGGGGCTAGGTATGGCTACACCTTC
CASSTAQGARYGYTF
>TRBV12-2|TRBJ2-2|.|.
TGTGCAAGTCGCTTAGCAGTGGGCAACGGGGAGCTGTTTTTT
CASRLAVGNGELFF
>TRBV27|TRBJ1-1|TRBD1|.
TGTGCCAGCAGTTCCCCCGGGACAGGGGACACTGAAGCTTTCTTT
CASSSPGTGDTEAFF
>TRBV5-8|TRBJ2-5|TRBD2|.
TGTGCCAGCAGCAATGGGACTAGTGTATCGGAGACCCAGTACTTC
CASSNGTSVSETQYF
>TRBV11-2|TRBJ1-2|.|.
TGTGCCAGCAGCCATAGCGGGGGGGCGGACTATGGCTACACCTTC
CASSHSGGADYGYTF
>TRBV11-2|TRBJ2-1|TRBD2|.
TGTGCCAGCAGCGTGCCGGGACTAGCGTACAATGAGCAGTTCTTC
CASSVPGLAYNEQFF
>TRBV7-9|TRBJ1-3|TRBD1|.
TGTGCCAGCAGCCGGGACAGCTCTGGAAACACCATATATTTT
CASSRDSSGNTIYF
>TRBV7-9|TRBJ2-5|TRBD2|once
TGTGCCAGCAGCTTCGGACTAGCGGGAGTGGAGACCCAGTACTTC
CASSFGLAGVETQYF
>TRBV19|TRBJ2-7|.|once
TGTGCCAGTATTCACGAGCAGTACTTC
CASIHEQYF
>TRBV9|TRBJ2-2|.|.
TGTGCCAGCAGCGTATTTGTGGGGAACACCGGGGAGCTGTTTTTT
CASSVFVGNTGELFF
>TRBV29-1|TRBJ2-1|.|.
TGCAGCGTCCACGGGCAGCTCAATGAGCAGTTCTTC
CSVHGQLNEQFF
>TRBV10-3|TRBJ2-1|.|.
TGTGCCACCCGCGGTGGGATTTACTCCAATGAGCAGTTCTTC
CATRGGIYSNEQFF